These T cell receptor beta chains were read from a single sample in a study of shared clonotypes between healthy human individuals. Method: immunoSEQ multiplex PCR; TCRdb's copy keeps in-frame clones and lacks some. The table lists about 380,000 clones, about 96% of them singletons. Sequenced: memory CD8+ T cells sorted from blood. These receptors were obtained from a young man in good health. Each CDR3 is given with its conserved first and last residue. A D gene is named only where the DNA matches it firmly. Size values are once, few and many counts, or a class for expanded clones, and some rows have none.

TRBV28	TRBJ2-7	.	TRBD2	TGTGCCAGCAGTTTATCGACTAGCGGGAGTCTCCCCTACGAGCAGTACTTC	CASSLSTSGSLPYEQYF
TRBV5-1	TRBJ2-3	.	.	TGCGCCAGCAGCGAGGAAGCGGCTAGGGCCACAGATACGCAGTATTTT	CASSEEAARATDTQYF
TRBV28	TRBJ2-5	.	TRBD2	TGTGCCAGCAGTGACTCCCGGCGTATCGGGAGGTTCCAGACCCAGTACTTC	CASSDSRRIGRFQTQYF
TRBV7-9	TRBJ2-1	.	TRBD2	TGTGCCAGCAGACCAACTAGCGGGGGCGCAACTTACTACAATGAGCAGTTCTTC	CASRPTSGGATYYNEQFF
TRBV5-6	TRBJ1-6	.	TRBD1	TGTGCCAGCAGCTTGGACAGGGGAAACCATAATTCACCCCTCCACTTT	CASSLDRGNHNSPLHF
TRBV25-1	TRBJ2-1	.	TRBD2	TGTGCCAGCAGTGACCCGTTCGGGGGACTAAATGAGCAGTTCTTC	CASSDPFGGLNEQFF
TRBV21-1	TRBJ1-4	.	.	TGTGCCAGCAGCGTTGGCAGCCAAAATGAAAAACTGTTTTTT	CASSVGSQNEKLFF
TRBV7-2	TRBJ2-1	.	.	TGTGCCAGCAGCTCTATGTTGTCCTACAATGAGCAGTTCTTC	CASSSMLSYNEQFF
TRBV9	TRBJ2-2	.	TRBD2	TGTGCCAGCAGCGTAGCCACGCGTCTAGCGGGAGGGGAGCTGTTTTTT	CASSVATRLAGGELFF
TRBV27	TRBJ2-7	.	TRBD2	TGTGCCAGCAGTGATCATAGCGGGGGCTCCTACGAGCAGTACTTC	CASSDHSGGSYEQYF
TRBV5-4	TRBJ2-1	.	TRBD1	TGTGCCAGCAGCATCCGACAGGGGGCAGCGAGCTCCTACAATGAGCAGTTCTTC	CASSIRQGAASSYNEQFF
TRBV30	TRBJ2-7	.	TRBD1	TGTGCCTGCGACAGGGGAGCGTACGAGCAGTACTTC	CACDRGAYEQYF
TRBV14	TRBJ2-1	.	TRBD2	TGTGCCAGCAGCCCACTCCTTAGCGGGAGGGCCCCCAATGAGCAGTTCTTC	CASSPLLSGRAPNEQFF
TRBV7-7	TRBJ2-2	.	.	TGTGCTAGCAGCCCCTATTCCGGGGCGAACACCGGGGAGCTGTTTTTT	CASSPYSGANTGELFF
TRBV4-1	TRBJ2-1	.	.	TGCGCCAGCAGCCAAGACCCTCACCTCAATGAGCAGTTCTTC	CASSQDPHLNEQFF
TRBV20-1	TRBJ2-7	few	.	TGCAGTGCTAGCCCTTACGAGCAGTACTTC	CSASPYEQYF
TRBV5-4	TRBJ2-7	.	TRBD1	TGTGCCAGCAGCTTGGACAGGGGATGGGGCGAGCAGTACTTC	CASSLDRGWGEQYF
TRBV5-4	TRBJ2-7	once	TRBD2	TGTGCCAGCAGCTTTGGCGGGAGTCTTCCAAAGGAGCAGTACTTC	CASSFGGSLPKEQYF
TRBV6-5	TRBJ2-3	.	TRBD2	TGTGCCAGCAGTTCGTGGACTAGCGGGAAAGCAGATACGCAGTATTTT	CASSSWTSGKADTQYF
TRBV21-1	TRBJ1-4	.	.	TGTGCCAGCAGCACTCTCAGGGACAGGATAAATGAAAAACTGTTTTTT	CASSTLRDRINEKLFF
TRBV30	TRBJ2-1	once	.	TGTGCCTGGAGGAAGCGCGGGGACCATACCTACAATGAGCAGTTCTTC	CAWRKRGDHTYNEQFF
TRBV11-2	TRBJ2-7	.	TRBD2	TGTGCCAGCAGCGTTCAGCTTGGGACTAGCGGCCCTTACGAGCAGTACTTC	CASSVQLGTSGPYEQYF
TRBV18	TRBJ1-1	.	.	TGTGCCAGCTCACCAGGGGGCATGAACACTGAAGCTTTCTTT	CASSPGGMNTEAFF
TRBV19	TRBJ2-5	.	.	TGTGCCAGTAGTAACCCCTCGGGATTAGACAAAGAGACCCAGTACTTC	CASSNPSGLDKETQYF
TRBV2	TRBJ2-7	.	TRBD2	TGTGCCAGCAGCCGCGGGGGAGGACCGATGAGCTCCTACGAGCAGTACTTC	CASSRGGGPMSSYEQYF
TRBV21-1	TRBJ2-1	.	.	TGTGCCAGCAGCAAAGAGAGGACTAGCGGGAGGGACAATGAGCAGTTCTTC	CASSKERTSGRDNEQFF
TRBV5-5	TRBJ1-2	once	TRBD1	TGTGCCAGCAGCCCAGGGGGCGCGGTAGGGGGCTACACCTTC	CASSPGGAVGGYTF
TRBV6-5	TRBJ2-7	.	.	TGTGCCAGCAGACCCGGGACCAGTATCTACGAGCAGTACTTC	CASRPGTSIYEQYF
TRBV29-1	TRBJ2-3	.	.	TGCAGCGTTGAAGATTCTTGGGGCACAGATACGCAGTATTTT	CSVEDSWGTDTQYF
TRBV9	TRBJ1-1	.	TRBD1	TGTGCCAGCAGCGCGGGGACAGCCCAAGGGGCTTTCTTT	CASSAGTAQGAFF
TRBV4-2	TRBJ1-4	.	.	TGTGCCAGCAGCCAAGATGGGGGGGTTCGGCCCCTGAAGGAAAAACTGTTTTTT	CASSQDGGVRPLKEKLFF
TRBV5-8	TRBJ2-1	once	TRBD2	TGTGCCAGCAGCTTTATAGCGGGAGGGTCATACAATGAGCAGTTCTTC	CASSFIAGGSYNEQFF
TRBV27	TRBJ2-2	.	.	TGTGCCAGCAGAAAAGGCACCGGGGAGCTGTTTTTT	CASRKGTGELFF
TRBV6-5	TRBJ1-3	.	TRBD1	TGTGCCAGCAGTTACGCAGGGACAGGGAGGGGAAACACCATATATTTT	CASSYAGTGRGNTIYF
TRBV30	TRBJ2-2	.	.	TGTGCCTGGAGTGCTAACACCGGGGAGCTGTTTTTT	CAWSANTGELFF
TRBV2	TRBJ1-2	.	.	TGTGCCAGCACCCGACAGGTTTCCTATGGCTACACCTTC	CASTRQVSYGYTF
TRBV10-3	TRBJ2-5	.	.	TGTGCCATCAAATCGGGGGCAGGGAAAGAGACCCAGTACTTC	CAIKSGAGKETQYF
TRBV28	TRBJ2-5	.	.	TGTGCCAGCAGTTTACGGCAGGGCCAAGAGACCCAGTACTTC	CASSLRQGQETQYF
TRBV28	TRBJ1-3	.	.	TGTGCCAGCGGGACGTTGATGGGCACCATATATTTT	CASGTLMGTIYF
TRBV5-1	TRBJ2-3	.	.	TGCGCCAGCAGCTCCCGAGGGGCAGATACGCAGTATTTT	CASSSRGADTQYF
TRBV2	TRBJ2-7	.	TRBD2	TGTGCCAGCAGAGAGCGGGAGGGTTCCGAGCAGTACTTC	CASREREGSEQYF
TRBV28	TRBJ1-5	.	.	TGTGCCAGCAGTTTACCCTCTGGGGATGTTCGGCATTTT	CASSLPSGDVRHF
TRBV2	TRBJ2-3	once	.	TGTGCCAGCAGTGTTTCTGAAGAGGGAGTGGTTCATACAGATACGCAGTATTTT	CASSVSEEGVVHTDTQYF
TRBV5-6	TRBJ1-5	.	.	TGTGCCAGCAGCTACAGCGGGGCGGGCAATCAGCCCCAGCATTTT	CASSYSGAGNQPQHF
TRBV6-5	TRBJ2-3	.	TRBD2	TGTGCCAGCAGTCAACGGCTAGCGGGAGAGGGTACGCAGTATTTT	CASSQRLAGEGTQYF
TRBV5-1	TRBJ2-3	.	.	TGCGCCAGCAGCTTTCGCCCTGCAGATACGCAGTATTTT	CASSFRPADTQYF
TRBV28	TRBJ2-7	.	.	TGTGCCAGCAAACGGTGGGATTACGAGCAGTACTTC	CASKRWDYEQYF
TRBV5-6	TRBJ2-5	.	TRBD1	TGTGCCAGCAGCGGAACAGGGGCAAGGGAGACCCAGTACTTC	CASSGTGARETQYF
TRBV6-1	TRBJ1-5	.	.	TGTGCCAGCAGTGCTGACGACTGGTATAGCAATCAGCCCCAGCATTTT	CASSADDWYSNQPQHF
TRBV28	TRBJ1-5	.	.	TGTGCCACCATCGGGGGCGTCGGTCAGCCCCAGCATTTT	CATIGGVGQPQHF
TRBV11-2	TRBJ2-7	.	.	TGTGCCAGCAGCCGTCCCGGGACTCCCTACGAGCAGTACTTC	CASSRPGTPYEQYF
TRBV4-1	TRBJ2-6	.	.	TGCGCCAGCAGCCAAGAGGGATCTGGGGCCAACGTCCTGACTTTC	CASSQEGSGANVLTF
TRBV2	TRBJ2-7	.	.	TGTGCCAGCGACGGATTTCGTGGGAGCTCCTACGAGCAGTACTTC	CASDGFRGSSYEQYF
TRBV7-9	TRBJ2-1	.	.	TGTGCCAGCCGGGGGTTTACCTACAATGAGCAGTTCTTC	CASRGFTYNEQFF
TRBV11-2	TRBJ2-1	once	TRBD2	TGTGCCAGCAGCTTAAGGGGTAGGGGGACTAGCGGATACCACAATGAGCAGTTCTTC	CASSLRGRGTSGYHNEQFF
TRBV19	TRBJ1-5	.	TRBD1	TGTGCCAGTAGCAATACAGGGGGCGCTTATCAGCCCCAGCATTTT	CASSNTGGAYQPQHF
TRBV5-1	TRBJ2-7	.	TRBD1	TGCGCCAGCAGCTCGGGACAGCTTTCCTACGAGCAGTACTTC	CASSSGQLSYEQYF
TRBV4-2	TRBJ2-3	.	.	TGTGCCAGCAGCTTACCTATCTCTAGCACAGATACGCAGTATTTT	CASSLPISSTDTQYF